What follows are 19 T cell receptor beta chains derived from one specimen sequenced in a study of a mutant IDH1 vaccine in newly diagnosed glioma. No antigens are known for them. The assay was immunoSEQ multiplex PCR, and TCRdb's table has in-frame clones only and misses some. Of tens of thousands of clones listed, roughly 74% are singletons. Time point described: week 35, safety follow-up. Every vaccination contained 300 ug of the mutant IDH1 20-mer peptide and was paired with topical imiquimod. Here the sequenced sample was PBMCs, taken from a glioma patient whose treatment included an IDH1 peptide vaccine. The receptors originated from a man aged 45-65 years with glioma.

This clone was counted between two and nine times. The V gene is TRBV5-1, the J gene TRBJ2-7; 8 bases are shared with TRBD2. This CDR3 has 13 amino acids. J lost 6 bases, V lost 7 bases, and 9 bases had no gene match. CDR1 SGHRS and CDR2 YFSETQ come from the germline V gene. The CDR3 nucleotides are TGCGCCAGCGCGATGAGTAGCGGGACCGAGCAGTACTTC. It is translated as CASAMSSGTEQYF. Combining the CDR3 with reference TRBV5-1 and TRBJ2-7 gives the whole variable domain KAGVTQTPRYLIKTRGQQVTLSCSPISGHRSVSWYQQTPGQGLQFLFEYFSETQRNKGNFPGRFSGRQFSNSRSEMNVSTLELGDSALYLCASAMSSGTEQYFGPGTRLTVT.

This clone has a single count. V usage is TRBV29-1 and J usage is TRBJ2-7; possibly TRBD2 for D (6 bases). In germline, CDR1 is SQVTM, CDR2 ANQGSEA. Trimming pared 1 base from V and 5 bases from J, leaving 21 bases between. The CDR3 loop spans 16 amino acids. This chain's CDR3 is CSVEARSRGLRDEQYF. The CDR3 DNA follows: TGCAGCGTTGAAGCAAGGTCGCGGGGCCTTAGAGACGAGCAGTACTTC.

The gene calls are TRBV5-6 and TRBJ1-6; no firm D call. This CDR3 spans 15 amino acids. The V gene lost 4 bases and the J gene lost 8 bases, with 16 bases spanning the gap. The germline V gene encodes CDR1 SGHDT and CDR2 YYEEEE. CDR3 in DNA: TGTGCCAGCAGCCGTTTTGTGGACGGGGATTCACCCCTCCACTTT. It specifies CASSRFVDGDSPLHF.

V is TRBV6-6 and J is TRBJ1-1; no definite D call. The germline CDR1 and CDR2 sequences are MNHNY and SVGAGI (reference sequence). The CDR3 contains 12 residues. Trimming removed 2 bases at V and 2 bases at J, with 3 bases between. In DNA, the CDR3 is TGTGCCAGCAGTTACCACAACACTGAAGCTTTCTTT. Its protein product is CASSYHNTEAFF.

The rearrangement links TRBV6-1 to TRBJ1-5; weak D call: TRBD1 (6 bases). The CDR3 is made up of 14 amino acids. CDR1 MNHNS and CDR2 SASEGT come from the germline V gene. Trimming left V 4 bases short and J 5 bases short, with 12 bases between. The CDR3 region is CASSVWTEDQPQHF. The CDR3 DNA sequence: TGTGCCAGCAGTGTGTGGACAGAGGATCAGCCCCAGCATTTT.

The chain links TRBV4-2 to TRBJ2-2; D may correspond to TRBD1 or TRBD2 (6 bases each). There are 16 residues in the CDR3. Germline V gives CDR1 LGHNA, CDR2 YNFKEQ. V lost 4 bases, J lost 5 bases, and 17 bases lay in between. In DNA form, the CDR3 reads TGTGCCAGCAGCCGGAAGTGGGGGGCGGATACCGGGGAGCTGTTTTTT. Protein sequence: CASSRKWGADTGELFF.

The chain has TRBV5-6 and TRBJ2-7; TRBD1 agrees at 10 bases. In germline, CDR1 is SGHDT, CDR2 YYEEEE. V was pared by 4 bases and J by 6 bases, with 13 bases of the junction left unmatched. The CDR3 has 16 residues. CDR3 in amino acids: CASSQPRGTGVVEQYF. The CDR3 region has the DNA TGTGCCAGCAGCCAACCCCGGGGGACAGGGGTAGTCGAGCAGTACTTC.

In this sample, this clone turned up a few times. CDR3 nucleotides: TGTGCCTGTGCACAGGGGGGACGCACAGATACGCAGTATTTT. The encoded protein is CACAQGGRTDTQYF. V usage is TRBV30 and J usage is TRBJ2-3; TRBD1 agrees at 8 bases. V lost 6 bases, J lost 1 base, and 6 bases stayed unmatched. CDR3 length equals 14 residues. Germline V gives CDR1 GTSNPN, CDR2 SVGIG (reference sequence).

J is TRBJ1-2 and V is TRBV6-1, with D hard to call. The CDR3 has 14 residues. In germline, CDR1 is MNHNS, CDR2 SASEGT. V lost 0 bases and J lost 5, with 10 bases in between. CDR3 nucleotide sequence: TGTGCCAGCAGTGAAGCAGGCGGTCCATATGGCTACACCTTC. Its translation is CASSEAGGPYGYTF.

About this clone: One junction end disagrees with the germline gene, perhaps due to a read error. The gene calls are TRBV5-4 and TRBJ2-7, with 9 bases identical to TRBD1. The CDR3 is made up of 14 amino acids. CDR1 and CDR2 (germline): SGHNT, YYREEE (reference sequence). CDR3 protein: CASRLGQGVFEQYF. The CDR3 DNA reads as TGTGCCAGCAGATTGGGACAGGGAGTTTTCGAGCAGTACTTC.

The chain combines TRBV5-6 with TRBJ1-2, with 9 bases lining up with TRBD1. With V trimmed by 3 bases and J by 0 bases, 9 bases remained unmatched. The CDR3 is 17 residues long. Germline CDR1 reads SGHDT; CDR2 reads YYEEEE. The CDR3 DNA reads TGTGCCAGCAGCTCCCGGTTACAGGGGGCAGCTAACTATGGCTACACCTTC. Amino acid sequence: CASSSRLQGAANYGYTF.

CDR3 protein: CASYSQAGGEYEQYF. The DNA for the CDR3 is TGTGCCAGCTACTCCCAGGCGGGGGGTGAGTACGAGCAGTACTTC. The gene calls are TRBV5-4 and TRBJ2-7, with 8 bases identical to TRBD2. The V gene end was trimmed by 7 bases and the J gene end by 4 bases; junction bases not matched to a gene: 13. The CDR3 has 15 amino acids. CDR1 SGHNT and CDR2 YYREEE come from the germline V gene (reference sequence).

This sequence joins TRBV19 and TRBJ2-5; D may be TRBD2 (5 bases). This CDR3 contains 15 residues. With 5 bases removed from V and 6 bases from J, the gap between germline ends came to 19 bases. Looked up from germline, CDR1 is LNHDA and CDR2 is SQIVND (reference sequence). The CDR3 DNA reads as TGTGCCAGTAGTGCCCGGGATCCGAGGGCCCAGACCCAGTACTTC. Amino acid sequence: CASSARDPRAQTQYF.

The chain links TRBV6-6 to TRBJ2-7; D gene ambiguous. This CDR3 region has 14 residues. Looked up from germline, CDR1 is MNHNY and CDR2 is SVGAGI (reference sequence). V lost 7 bases to trimming and J lost 0 bases, with 13 bases between them. DNA for the CDR3: TGTGCCAGCACCTATGAGGATAGCTCCTACGAGCAGTACTTC. It is translated as CASTYEDSSYEQYF.

The chain has TRBV12-1 and TRBJ1-5; the DNA was not compared with TRBD1, the D call given in the table. TRBV12-1 has pseudogene status. The CDR3 runs to 12 residues. The CDR3 loop is CASNNRGQPQHF. DNA of the CDR3: TGTGCCAGCAATAACAGGGGACAGCCCCAGCATTTT.

This clone was recorded a few times. The V call is TRBV4-1, the J call TRBJ2-3; D gene unclear. The CDR3 loop spans 15 amino acids. V was clipped by 0 bases and J by 0 bases, with 7 bases between them. In germline, CDR1 is MGHRA, CDR2 YSYEKL. The CDR3 sequence: CASSQDPASTDTQYF. CDR3 DNA: TGCGCCAGCAGCCAAGATCCCGCTAGCACAGATACGCAGTATTTT.

This clone has just one count. J is TRBJ2-1 and V is TRBV28, with D possibly being TRBD2 (5 bases). V was pared by 5 bases and J by 8 bases, with 7 bases between. The CDR3 sequence is 11 residues long. Germline V gives CDR1 MDHEN, CDR2 SYDVKM. CDR3 coding DNA: TGTGCCAGCAGTCGGGGAGATGAGCAGTTCTTC. It encodes CASSRGDEQFF.

The rearrangement links TRBV6-5 to TRBJ2-7; D possibly uses TRBD1 or TRBD2 (6 bases each). Germline values: CDR1 MNHEY, CDR2 SVGAGI. V lost 11 bases and J lost 0, with 11 bases in between. There are 12 residues in the CDR3. CDR3 region: CASGARSYEQYF. The CDR3 DNA reads TGTGCCTCGGGGGCCCGCTCCTACGAGCAGTACTTC.

This clone was seen only a few times. The gene calls are TRBV18 and TRBJ2-7, with TRBD1 as a possible D gene (6 bases). Trimming pared 3 bases from V and 2 bases from J, leaving 11 bases between. Germline loops: CDR1 KGHSH, CDR2 LQKENI. The CDR3 totals 14 residues. In DNA form, the CDR3 reads TGTGCCAGCTCACCCGACAGGACAGCCTACGAGCAGTACTTC. Encoded protein: CASSPDRTAYEQYF.